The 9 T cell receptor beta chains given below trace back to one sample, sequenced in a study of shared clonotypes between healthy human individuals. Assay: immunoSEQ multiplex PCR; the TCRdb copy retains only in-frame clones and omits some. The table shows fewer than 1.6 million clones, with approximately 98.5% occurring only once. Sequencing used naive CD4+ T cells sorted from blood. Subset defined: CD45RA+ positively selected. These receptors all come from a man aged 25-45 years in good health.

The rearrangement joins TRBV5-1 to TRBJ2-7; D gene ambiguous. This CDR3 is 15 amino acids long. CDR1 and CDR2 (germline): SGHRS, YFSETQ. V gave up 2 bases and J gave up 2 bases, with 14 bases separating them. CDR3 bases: TGCGCCAGCAGCTTCTCAAACACCCCGGCCTACGAGCAGTACTTC. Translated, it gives CASSFSNTPAYEQYF.

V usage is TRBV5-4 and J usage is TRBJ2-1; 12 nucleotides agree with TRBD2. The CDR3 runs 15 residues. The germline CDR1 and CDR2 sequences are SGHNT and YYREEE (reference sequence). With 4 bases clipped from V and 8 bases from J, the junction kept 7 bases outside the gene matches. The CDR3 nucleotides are TGTGCCAGCAGCCCAGGACTAGCGGGATTGGATGAGCAGTTCTTC. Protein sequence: CASSPGLAGLDEQFF.

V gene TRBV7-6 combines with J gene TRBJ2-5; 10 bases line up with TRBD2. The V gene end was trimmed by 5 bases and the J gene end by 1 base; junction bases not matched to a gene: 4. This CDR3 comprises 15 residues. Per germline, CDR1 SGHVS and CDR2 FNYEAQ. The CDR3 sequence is CASSPRTSGQETQYF. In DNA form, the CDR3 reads TGTGCCAGCAGCCCGCGGACTAGCGGCCAAGAGACCCAGTACTTC.

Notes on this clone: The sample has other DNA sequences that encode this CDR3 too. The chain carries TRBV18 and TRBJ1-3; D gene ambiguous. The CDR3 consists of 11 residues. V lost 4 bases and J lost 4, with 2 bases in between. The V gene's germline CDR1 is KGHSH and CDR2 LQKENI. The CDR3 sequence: CASSLGNTIYF. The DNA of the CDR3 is TGTGCCAGCTCACTGGGAAACACCATATATTTT.

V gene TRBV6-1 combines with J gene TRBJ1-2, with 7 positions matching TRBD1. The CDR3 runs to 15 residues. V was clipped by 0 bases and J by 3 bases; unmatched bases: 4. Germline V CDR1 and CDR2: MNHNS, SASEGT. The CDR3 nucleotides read TGTGCCAGCAGTGAAGCGAGGGACAGTCACTATGGCTACACCTTC. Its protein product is CASSEARDSHYGYTF.

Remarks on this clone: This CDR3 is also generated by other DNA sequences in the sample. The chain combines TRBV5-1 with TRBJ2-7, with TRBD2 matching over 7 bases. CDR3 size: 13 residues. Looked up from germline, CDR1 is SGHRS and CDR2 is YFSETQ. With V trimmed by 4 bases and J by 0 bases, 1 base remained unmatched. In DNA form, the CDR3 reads TGCGCCAGCAGCAGGGACTACTCCTACGAGCAGTACTTC. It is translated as CASSRDYSYEQYF.

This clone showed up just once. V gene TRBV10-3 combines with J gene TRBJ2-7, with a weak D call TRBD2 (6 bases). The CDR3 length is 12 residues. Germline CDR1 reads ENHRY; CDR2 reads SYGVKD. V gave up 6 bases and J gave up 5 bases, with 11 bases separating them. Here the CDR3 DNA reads TGTGCCATCAGCCGGGGAGGACACGAGCAGTACTTC. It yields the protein CAISRGGHEQYF.

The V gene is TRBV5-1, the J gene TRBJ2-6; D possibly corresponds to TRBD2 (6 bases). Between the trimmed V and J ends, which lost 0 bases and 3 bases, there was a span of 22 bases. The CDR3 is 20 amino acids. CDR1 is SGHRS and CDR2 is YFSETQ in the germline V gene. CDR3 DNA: TGCGCCAGCAGCTTGGTGGGACTTGGAGAAAAATTCCGTGGGGCCAACGTCCTGACTTTC. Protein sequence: CASSLVGLGEKFRGANVLTF.

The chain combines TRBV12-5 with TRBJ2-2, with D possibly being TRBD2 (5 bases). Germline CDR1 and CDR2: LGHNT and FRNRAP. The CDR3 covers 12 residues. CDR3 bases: TGTGCATCAATGGGAGACACCGGGGAGCTGTTTTTT. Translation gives CASMGDTGELFF.